This T cell receptor beta chain was sequenced during a study of brain T cells in children with intractable seizures. The study, taken as a whole, reports: Viral specificity was inferred only from CDR3 similarity; HCMV serostatus was unknown. Pre- and post-surgery blood differed in depth, so pre-surgery absences may be undersampling.

TCRdb keeps only in-frame clones here, not all; method: immunoSEQ multiplex PCR. The repertoire holds about 110,000 clones, with around 94% as singletons. CDR1 MDHEN and CDR2 SYDVKM come from the germline V gene. Trimming removed 4 bases at V and 4 bases at J, with 16 bases between. There are 15 residues in the CDR3. A remark on this clone: Its antigen remains unidentified.

The sequenced cases were selected for having the highest brain T cell transcript signatures. Patients received at least one anti-epileptic drug before surgery. Sample: peripheral blood, taken at surgery. This sequence joins TRBV28 and TRBJ1-2; possibly TRBD1 for D (6 bases). The clonotype comes from a boy less than two years old with hemimegalencephaly and intractable seizures. The CDR3 nucleotides read TGTGCCAGCAGTTCTGGGACACACAGTCCCTATGGCTACACCTTC. Amino acid sequence: CASSSGTHSPYGYTF.